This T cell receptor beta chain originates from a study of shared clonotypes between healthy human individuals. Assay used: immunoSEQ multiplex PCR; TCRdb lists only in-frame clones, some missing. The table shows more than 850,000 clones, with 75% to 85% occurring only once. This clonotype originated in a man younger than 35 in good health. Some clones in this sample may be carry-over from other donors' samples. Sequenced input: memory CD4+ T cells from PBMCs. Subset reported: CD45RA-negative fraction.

CDR3 region: CASREEQGSKVYVLTF. CDR3 nucleotide sequence: TGTGCCAGCAGGGAAGAACAGGGTTCTAAAGTCTACGTCCTGACTTTC. The genes are TRBV5-4 and TRBJ2-6, with D maybe TRBD1 (6 bases). The germline gives CDR1 SGHNT, CDR2 YYREEE (reference sequence). The ends were cut back, 5 bases at V and 11 bases at J, with 23 bases in the middle. There are 16 residues in the CDR3.